These T cell receptor beta chains were read from a single sample in a study of CD8 T cells in Susac syndrome. TCRdb fed the immunoSEQ multiplex PCR reads into MiXCR, producing one record per CDR3 protein. The repertoire holds 200,000 to 250,000 distinct CDR3 sequences, with 85% to 95% as singletons. The sample comprised CD4+ T cells from PBMCs. These receptors all come from a human donor with multiple sclerosis. Each CDR3 is given with its conserved first and last residue. A D gene is named only where the DNA matches it firmly. A row's size may be missing; if present it is once, few, many or a size class.

CDR3 DNA	CDR3 protein	D gene	clone size	J gene	V gene	CDR3 length
TGTGCCTGGAATGGCAGGGGAAACATTCAGTACTTC	CAWNGRGNIQYF	NA	NA	TRBJ2-4	TRBV30	12
TGCGCCAGACCGGCGGGCCGTACGAACTACGAGCAGTACTTC	CARPAGRTNYEQYF	NA	NA	TRBJ2-7	TRBV23-1	14
TGTGCCAGCAGCTTACCTAAGGTTGGGACAGATACGCAGTATTTT	CASSLPKVGTDTQYF	NA	NA	TRBJ2-3	TRBV7-9	15
TGTGCCTGGAACGGGCGGGCGGGCTACACCTTC	CAWNGRAGYTF	NA	NA	TRBJ1-2	TRBV30	11
TGCAGCGCTCGCTCCGGGGCTGGTCCCTACGAGCAGTACTTC	CSARSGAGPYEQYF	NA	NA	TRBJ2-7	TRBV29-1	14
TGCAGTGCTAGAGCCGACAGTAACTATGGCTACACCTTC	CSARADSNYGYTF	NA	NA	TRBJ1-2	TRBV20-1	13
TGTGCCTGGAGTGCGCGGGAAGACTATGGCTACACCTTC	CAWSAREDYGYTF	NA	NA	TRBJ1-2	TRBV30	13
TGCAGCGTTTGGATCGCTGAAGCTTTCTTT	CSVWIAEAFF	NA	NA	TRBJ1-1	TRBV29-1	10
TGTGCCTATAAGGACAGGGTAAACTATGGCTACACCTTC	CAYKDRVNYGYTF	TRBD1	once	TRBJ1-2	TRBV30	13
TGCAGTGCTAGAGGGGAGGGGGAGGGAGGCTACACCTTC	CSARGEGEGGYTF	NA	NA	TRBJ1-2	TRBV20-1	13
TGTGCCAGCAGTTTATCAGCGGGGACTAGCACAGATACGCAGTATTTT	CASSLSAGTSTDTQYF	TRBD2	once	TRBJ2-3	TRBV27	16
TGTGCCAGCAGTTTAGCCGGGGGGAATGAAGCTTTCTTT	CASSLAGGNEAFF	NA	NA	TRBJ1-1	TRBV12-3/TRBV12-4	13
TGCAGTGCCACAGGACAGGCCTTTACTAGCACAGATACGCAGTATTTT	CSATGQAFTSTDTQYF	TRBD1	NA	TRBJ2-3	TRBV20-1	16
TGTGCCAGCAGCTTTAATGAGGAGTACTATGGCTACACCTTC	CASSFNEEYYGYTF	NA	NA	TRBJ1-2	TRBV11-1	14
TGTGCCAGCAGTGAAAGGGGAAGGGAAGCTTTCTTT	CASSERGREAFF	NA	NA	TRBJ1-1	TRBV25-1	12
TGTGCCAGCAGTACCGTCGGGACACTCAATCAGCCCCAGCATTTT	CASSTVGTLNQPQHF	NA	NA	TRBJ1-5	TRBV6-1	15
TGCAGCGTTGAAAGCCAGCGGGGGGCCCCAGATACGCAGTATTTT	CSVESQRGAPDTQYF	TRBD2	NA	TRBJ2-3	TRBV29-1	15
TGCGCCAGCAGCTTGGATGGACTAGCGGGACAAGAGACCCAGTACTTC	CASSLDGLAGQETQYF	TRBD2	NA	TRBJ2-5	TRBV5-1	16
TGTGCCAGTAGTATAGGGGGGGTTCCGAGCTCCTACGAGCAGTACTTC	CASSIGGVPSSYEQYF	NA	NA	TRBJ2-7	TRBV19	16
TGTGCCACCAGTGACACCGGGACAACCCCGCAGTATTTT	CATSDTGTTPQYF	NA	NA	TRBJ2-3	TRBV24-1	13
TGTGCCAGCAGTGGCGGGAACCTAGGTGGGGAGACCCAGTACTTC	CASSGGNLGGETQYF	NA	NA	TRBJ2-5	TRBV2	15
TGTGCCAGCAGCCTCGGACAGGGGGCGAAGGAGACCCAGTACTTC	CASSLGQGAKETQYF	TRBD1	NA	TRBJ2-5	TRBV7-9	15
TGTGCCAGCAGCCACCCCACAGGACCTTACGAGCAGTACTTC	CASSHPTGPYEQYF	NA	NA	TRBJ2-7	TRBV7-2	14
TGTGCCAGCAGTCAACTGGGACAGGCGGATGACGAAGCTTTCTTT	CASSQLGQADDEAFF	TRBD1	once	TRBJ1-1	TRBV25-1	15
TGTGCCAGCAGGTCATACCAAGAGACCCAGTACTTC	CASRSYQETQYF	NA	NA	TRBJ2-5	TRBV27	12
TGTGCCAGCAGCGTGCTAGCGGGGACCACAGATACGCAGTATTTT	CASSVLAGTTDTQYF	TRBD2	NA	TRBJ2-3	TRBV11-1	15
TGTGCCAGCAGCAACCGGGCCCAAGAGACCCAGTACTTC	CASSNRAQETQYF	NA	once	TRBJ2-5	TRBV3-1	13
TGTGCCTGGAGTTCACAGGGCGGGAACACTGAAGCTTTCTTT	CAWSSQGGNTEAFF	NA	NA	TRBJ1-1	TRBV30	14
TGTGCCAGCAGCCAAGATCCGACTAGCGGGGGCGCAGATACGCAGTATTTT	CASSQDPTSGGADTQYF	TRBD2	once	TRBJ2-3	TRBV4-2	17
TGTGCCAGCAGCTTAAGGGCGAACTATGGCTACACCTTC	CASSLRANYGYTF	NA	NA	TRBJ1-2	TRBV7-3	13
TGCAGTGCTAGACACGTTGAAGCTTTCTTT	CSARHVEAFF	NA	NA	TRBJ1-1	TRBV20-1	10
TGTGCCACCGGTGGGCAGGGGAGATCACCCCTCCACTTT	CATGGQGRSPLHF	NA	NA	TRBJ1-6	TRBV7-8	13
TGTGCCAGCAGTTCTTGGGGGGCGATTAATTCACCCCTCCACTTT	CASSSWGAINSPLHF	NA	NA	TRBJ1-6	TRBV27	15
TGCGCCAGCAGCGGGAATGCAGGGGCCCCGAACACTGAAGCTTTCTTT	CASSGNAGAPNTEAFF	NA	NA	TRBJ1-1	TRBV5-1	16
TGTGCCAGCAGCCAAGATGTGACAGCAGGAATAAACTATGGCTACACCTTC	CASSQDVTAGINYGYTF	NA	NA	TRBJ1-2	TRBV3-1	17
TGTGCCACCAGCAGAGATCGGGCAGGAACCCCCACAGATACGCAGTATTTT	CATSRDRAGTPTDTQYF	NA	NA	TRBJ2-3	TRBV15	17
TGCAGCGTTCAGGACAGTAATCAGCCCCAGCATTTT	CSVQDSNQPQHF	NA	once	TRBJ1-5	TRBV29-1	12
TGTGCCAGCAGTGAAGCGTTGGGAGAAGCTTTCTTT	CASSEALGEAFF	NA	NA	TRBJ1-1	TRBV2	12
TGTGCCAGCAGTTTGGAGAGCTCCTATAATTCACCCCTCCACTTT	CASSLESSYNSPLHF	NA	NA	TRBJ1-6	TRBV27	15
TGCAGCGTCCAACGGGACGTTCGTTACACCTTC	CSVQRDVRYTF	NA	NA	TRBJ1-2	TRBV29-1	11
TGTGCCAGCAGTCTACAGGGCCTTCTGGAGACCCAGTACTTC	CASSLQGLLETQYF	NA	NA	TRBJ2-5	TRBV28	14
TGTGCCAGCAGCCAAGGCCGGGGCGACTACGAGCAGTACTTC	CASSQGRGDYEQYF	NA	NA	TRBJ2-7	TRBV5-6	14
TGTGCCTGGAGGGGGAATTCACCCCTCCACTTT	CAWRGNSPLHF	NA	few	TRBJ1-6	TRBV30	11
TGCACCGGGTCCTACGAGCAGTACTTC	CTGSYEQYF	NA	NA	TRBJ2-7	TRBV29-1	9
TGCAGCGTTGGTGGGGTCCGGGAGACCCAGTACTTC	CSVGGVRETQYF	NA	NA	TRBJ2-5	TRBV29-1	12
TGTGCCAGCAGTCTGTGGGGAAAGGATTCACCCCTCCACTTT	CASSLWGKDSPLHF	NA	NA	TRBJ1-6	TRBV6-5	14
TGCAGCGTTGGTGAGGCGAATCAGCCCCAGCATTTT	CSVGEANQPQHF	NA	NA	TRBJ1-5	TRBV29-1	12
TGCAGCGGGGCCAGGACAGGGGGCAGAGAGACCCAGTACTTC	CSGARTGGRETQYF	TRBD1	NA	TRBJ2-5	TRBV29-1	14
TGCAGCGTTGTTTCCGGGGGATTCCAAGAGACCCAGTACTTC	CSVVSGGFQETQYF	NA	NA	TRBJ2-5	TRBV29-1	14
TGCAGCGTTGCGACAGGCATCAATCAGCCCCAGCATTTT	CSVATGINQPQHF	NA	once	TRBJ1-5	TRBV29-1	13
TGTGCCAGTGGGGGACAGGCCAAGACTTACCCTTCCTACAATGAGCAGTTCTTC	CASGGQAKTYPSYNEQFF	TRBD1	NA	TRBJ2-1	TRBV27	18